A selection of T cell receptor beta chains follows, all from one sample in a study of Graves' ophthalmopathy and Graves' hyperthyroidism. TCRdb reprocessed the multiplex PCR reads via MiXCR and lists one record per CDR3 protein. The sample gives over 500,000 distinct CDR3 sequences, approximately 22% of which show up once; around 6.9% is in the top ten. The sequenced material came from peripheral blood. The receptors stem from a woman between 18 and 30 years old with stable Graves' hyperthyroidism. Some clones in this sample may be carry-over from other donors' samples. Both conserved end residues are part of each CDR3. D genes are given only for firm matches. Only some rows state a clone size, as once, few, many or a class for expanded clones.

j_gene,abundance,d_gene,v_gene,CDR3nt,CDR3aa
TRBJ2-2,many,TRBD2,TRBV12-3/TRBV12-4,TGTGCCAGCAGACTAGCGGGGTCCGGGGAGCTGTTTTTT,CASRLAGSGELFF
TRBJ2-7,few,.,TRBV24-1,TGTGCCACCAGTGATTCGCCCGGGGGTCGTCGCGAGCAGTACTTC,CATSDSPGGRREQYF
TRBJ1-6,.,.,TRBV6-1,TGTGCCACACAAACAGGGAGCTCCTATAATTCACCCCTCCACTTT,CATQTGSSYNSPLHF
TRBJ2-5,many,TRBD1,TRBV11-1,TGTGCCAGCAGCTTAGAGGGGGCGCTTGAGACCCAGTACTTC,CASSLEGALETQYF
TRBJ2-7,many,TRBD1,TRBV18,TGTGCCAGCTCACCACCCACAGGGGTCTACGAGCAGTACTTC,CASSPPTGVYEQYF
TRBJ2-2,.,.,TRBV24-1,TGTGCCACCAGTGATTCTGGGGGCCCGGACACCGGGGAGCTGTTTTTT,CATSDSGGPDTGELFF
TRBJ2-5,many,.,TRBV28,TGTGCCAGCAGTTTTGAGGACGAGACCCAGTACTTC,CASSFEDETQYF
TRBJ1-1,many,TRBD1,TRBV20-1,TGCAGCTCAGGACAGGGTGACACTGAAGCTTTCTTT,CSSGQGDTEAFF
TRBJ1-1,many,.,TRBV11-1,TGTGCCAGCAGCACACCTACCCAACTCTTCGAGGCTTTCTTT,CASSTPTQLFEAFF
TRBJ2-7,many,.,TRBV29-1,TGCAGCGTTGTGACTGGCGGCTACGAGCAGTACTTC,CSVVTGGYEQYF
TRBJ1-2,many,.,TRBV6-2/TRBV6-3,TGTGCCAGCAGCCAGACCAAGGGGGGCTACACCTTC,CASSQTKGGYTF
TRBJ2-7,many,.,TRBV11-2,TGTGCCAGCAGCTTAGATTTCGGGGCCCAGGGCGGGGAGCAGTACTTC,CASSLDFGAQGGEQYF
TRBJ1-1,.,.,TRBV6-1,TGTGCCAGCAGGAAGGGCGCTGAAGCTTTCTTT,CASRKGAEAFF
TRBJ2-2,many,TRBD1,TRBV6-1,TGTGCCAGCAGTAATACAGGGGCCCTGGGCACCGGGGAGCTGTTTTTT,CASSNTGALGTGELFF
TRBJ1-2,many,.,TRBV6-2/TRBV6-3,TGTGCCAGCAGTTATGAGGCCGGAGATGGGCGGTCGATCTATGGCTACACCTTC,CASSYEAGDGRSIYGYTF
TRBJ1-1,many,TRBD1,TRBV6-1,TGTGCCAGCACCCCCCCACAGGGGGGACACACTGAAGCTTTCTTT,CASTPPQGGHTEAFF
TRBJ1-6,many,.,TRBV4-1,TGCGCCAGCAGCTATCAGAACTCACATTCACCCCTCCACTTT,CASSYQNSHSPLHF